These 28 T cell receptor beta chains share one sample of origin, sequenced in a study of OX40 agonist ivuxolimab in advanced cancers. Libraries were prepared by immunoSEQ multiplex PCR; TCRdb keeps only in-frame clonotypes and omits some of them. The data show approximately 67,000 clones, under 85% seen once. Sequencing used CD4+ or CD8+ T cells sorted from blood, obtained in a trial of the OX40 agonist ivuxolimab. Receptors originate from an adult with an advanced solid tumor such as melanoma, head and neck, liver or kidney cancer.

DNA of the CDR3: TGTGCCAGCAGTGGAGGGACTAGCGGCATTCAGTACTTC. Amino acid sequence: CASSGGTSGIQYF. The J gene is TRBJ2-4, the V gene TRBV6-6; TRBD2 matches at 11 bases. Looked up from germline, CDR1 is MNHNY and CDR2 is SVGAGI (reference sequence). This CDR3 contains 13 residues. The V gene end was trimmed by 5 bases and the J gene end by 9 bases; junction bases not matched to a gene: 3.

This clone was found once. This chain uses TRBV9 with TRBJ1-4; 9 bases are a match to TRBD1. The germline V gene encodes CDR1 SGDLS and CDR2 YYNGEE. The CDR3 runs to 16 residues. Trimming cost V 0 bases and J 6 bases; bases outside gene matches: 6. The CDR3 DNA sequence: TGTGCCAGCAGCGTAGCTGGGGGACAGGGTTATGAAAAACTGTTTTTT. The encoded protein is CASSVAGGQGYEKLFF.

The chain combines TRBV6-5 with TRBJ2-7, with TRBD2 identical over 11 bases. V was clipped by 6 bases and J by 2 bases; unmatched bases: 6. The germline V gene encodes CDR1 MNHEY and CDR2 SVGAGI. The CDR3 is 15 residues long. In DNA, the CDR3 is TGTGCCAGCAGACAGACTAGCGGGGAAACCTACGAGCAGTACTTC. Its protein product is CASRQTSGETYEQYF.

The chain is built from TRBV19 and TRBJ1-5, with 7 bases fitting TRBD1. From germline, CDR1 is LNHDA and CDR2 SQIVND (reference sequence). This CDR3 is 17 amino acids long. J gave up 4 bases and V 4 bases, and 13 bases lay outside the gene matches. The CDR3 reads CASSTPTIAGGNQPQHF. The CDR3 DNA sequence: TGTGCCAGTAGTACACCCACAATCGCAGGGGGGAATCAGCCCCAGCATTTT.

The chain is built from TRBV5-4 and TRBJ2-2; D is unclear. There are 17 residues in the CDR3. Looked up from germline, CDR1 is SGHNT and CDR2 is YYREEE (reference sequence). Trimming pared 0 bases from V and 4 bases from J, leaving 16 bases between. CDR3 sequence reads: CASSLADTFSVTGELFF. The CDR3 bases are TGTGCCAGCAGCTTGGCCGACACCTTCTCGGTCACCGGGGAGCTGTTTTTT. Full variable domain (rest looked up from reference TRBV5-4 and TRBJ2-2): ETGVTQSPTHLIKTRGQQVTLRCSSQSGHNTVSWYQQALGQGPQFIFQYYREEENGRGNFPPRFSGLQFPNYSSELNVNALELDDSALYLCASSLADTFSVTGELFFGEGSRLTVL.

The gene calls are TRBV27 and TRBJ2-7; TRBD2 matches at 7 bases. V trimming: 5 bases; J trimming: 3 bases; junction bases outside the gene matches: 7. Germline CDR1 and CDR2: MNHEY and SMNVEV (reference sequence). This CDR3 has 14 amino acids. CDR3 bases: TGTGCCAGCAGTAAAGGGAGGGGCGTCTACGAGCAGTACTTC. Translation gives CASSKGRGVYEQYF.

In its sample, this clone was seen a few times. V gene TRBV5-1 combines with J gene TRBJ2-2; D is uncertain. V lost 4 bases and J lost 1, with 11 bases in between. Germline V CDR1 and CDR2: SGHRS, YFSETQ. CDR3 size: 15 residues. The CDR3 sequence is CASSRENVNTGELFF. The CDR3 nucleotides read TGCGCCAGCAGCCGTGAAAACGTGAACACCGGGGAGCTGTTTTTT.

The rearrangement links TRBV7-2 to TRBJ2-3; a possible D gene is TRBD2 (6 bases). V lost 1 base, J lost 2 bases, and 10 bases lay in between. Germline CDR1 and CDR2: SGHTA and FQGNSA. There are 15 residues in the CDR3. The CDR3 nucleotides are TGTGCCAGCAGCTTAGTAGCGGACTCCACAGATACGCAGTATTTT. Translating it yields CASSLVADSTDTQYF.

J is TRBJ2-1 and V is TRBV7-2, with 7 bases matching TRBD2. Unmatched junction bases numbered 20, after V lost 5 bases and J lost 4 bases. Per the germline V gene, CDR1 is SGHTA and CDR2 is FQGNSA. The CDR3 consists of 19 residues. The CDR3 spells CASSPRGGRVPAPYNEQFF. The DNA of the CDR3 is TGTGCCAGCAGCCCTAGGGGAGGGCGCGTTCCTGCGCCTTACAATGAGCAGTTCTTC.

This clone has only one observation. The chain links TRBV27 to TRBJ1-4, with TRBD1 matching 9 bases. V shed 2 bases and J 6 bases; nucleotides not matched to a gene: 7. The germline gives CDR1 MNHEY, CDR2 SMNVEV (reference sequence). This CDR3 is built from 16 residues. As DNA, the CDR3 is TGTGCCAGCAGTTTAGGTGGGACAGGGTACGATGAAAAACTGTTTTTT. Encoded protein: CASSLGGTGYDEKLFF.

This chain links TRBV12-5 with TRBJ2-3, with 10 positions matching TRBD2. J was trimmed by 1 base and V by 2 bases; bases with no gene match: 6. There are 17 residues in the CDR3. From germline, CDR1 is LGHNT and CDR2 FRNRAP. The CDR3 DNA follows: TGTGCTAGTGGTTTGCCGCCCGGGACTAGCGGCACAGATACGCAGTATTTT. This sequence encodes CASGLPPGTSGTDTQYF.

The chain uses TRBV21-1 and TRBJ2-7; no check of the table's D call, TRBD1, against the DNA was made. TRBV21-1 is shown as a pseudogene. The CDR3 contains 16 residues. The CDR3 bases are TGTGCCAGCAGCAAAGGTTTGTGGCAGGTCCACTACGAGCAGTACTTC. Protein: CASSKGLWQVHYEQYF.

The chain uses TRBV9 and TRBJ2-7; possibly TRBD1 for D (6 bases). CDR3 length equals 15 residues. Germline V CDR1 and CDR2: SGDLS, YYNGEE. Trimming shortened V by 0 bases and J by 5 bases, and 15 bases separated the two germline ends. CDR3 nucleotides: TGTGCCAGCAGCGTAGCGAACAGGGAGTGGGACGAGCAGTACTTC. Protein product: CASSVANREWDEQYF.

V usage is TRBV5-4 and J usage is TRBJ2-7; D perhaps matches TRBD1 (5 bases). V lost 3 bases and J 5 bases, leaving 18 bases between the germline ends. Germline V gives CDR1 SGHNT, CDR2 YYREEE (reference sequence). The CDR3 has 15 residues. CDR3 in amino acids: CASSYPTGIGDEQYF. CDR3 in DNA: TGTGCCAGCAGCTACCCCACAGGAATAGGAGACGAGCAGTACTTC. Full variable domain (outside the CDR3, taken from reference TRBV5-4 and TRBJ2-7): ETGVTQSPTHLIKTRGQQVTLRCSSQSGHNTVSWYQQALGQGPQFIFQYYREEENGRGNFPPRFSGLQFPNYSSELNVNALELDDSALYLCASSYPTGIGDEQYFGPGTRLTVT.

This chain connects TRBV5-6 to TRBJ2-7; TRBD1 is a possible D gene (5 bases). Trimming removed 4 bases from V and 3 bases from J, with 11 bases in between. The CDR3 runs 13 residues. The V gene's germline CDR1 is SGHDT and CDR2 YYEEEE. CDR3 bases: TGTGCCAGCAGCAGGATCGACAGCTACGAGCAGTACTTC. This encodes CASSRIDSYEQYF.

A few counts support this clone. This chain joins TRBV6-6 and TRBJ1-1, with a possible D match to TRBD1 (6 bases). Germline V gene data show CDR1 as MNHNY and CDR2 as SVGAGI (reference sequence). The V gene lost 7 bases and the J gene lost 3 bases, with 18 bases spanning the gap. CDR3 length equals 15 residues. The CDR3 DNA is TGTGCCAGCACCGATACAGGGAAATCGGACACTGAAGCTTTCTTT. Its translation is CASTDTGKSDTEAFF.

The chain carries TRBV5-1 and TRBJ2-1, with unresolved D. The CDR3 spans 15 residues. V lost 0 bases and J lost 4, with 11 bases in between. Germline values: CDR1 SGHRS, CDR2 YFSETQ. This chain's CDR3 is CASSLGGNSYNEQFF. Written as DNA, the CDR3 is TGCGCCAGCAGCTTGGGGGGTAACTCGTACAATGAGCAGTTCTTC.

This clone was counted between two and nine times. This chain links TRBV7-2 with TRBJ2-6, with D perhaps assigned TRBD1 or TRBD2 (5 bases each). The CDR3 sequence is 16 residues long. The germline gives CDR1 SGHTA, CDR2 FQGNSA. V was trimmed by 5 bases and J by 0 bases, leaving 11 bases between them. The CDR3 DNA reads as TGTGCCAGCAGCCGGGACCTCGGCTCTGGGGCCAACGTCCTGACTTTC. Translated, it gives CASSRDLGSGANVLTF.

The J gene is TRBJ2-3, the V gene TRBV2; 11 bases are shared with TRBD1. This CDR3 has 15 residues. Germline V gene sequence: CDR1 SNHLY, CDR2 FYNNEI. V trimming: 6 bases; J trimming: 4 bases; junction bases outside the gene matches: 6. The CDR3 loop is CASSARDRGSDTQYF. The CDR3 bases are TGTGCCAGCAGCGCCCGGGACAGGGGGTCAGATACGCAGTATTTT.

This clone turned up a few times. The chain uses TRBV6-1 and TRBJ1-2; no clear D. Germline values: CDR1 MNHNS, CDR2 SASEGT. Deletions cut 0 bases from V and 8 bases from J, with 13 bases between. The CDR3 loop spans 14 amino acids. DNA for the CDR3: TGTGCCAGCAGTGAAGCGGACGGGATGGGGGGCTACACCTTC. Translating gives CASSEADGMGGYTF.

This clone has more than one count but fewer than ten. This chain connects TRBV5-6 to TRBJ1-2; TRBD1 matches 7 bases. The CDR3 sequence is 16 residues long. Germline loops: CDR1 SGHDT, CDR2 YYEEEE. The J segment lost 3 bases and the V segment lost 1 base, leaving 9 bases of the junction unmatched. CDR3 loop: CASSLNDRAAHYGYTF. The CDR3 DNA is TGTGCCAGCAGCTTGAATGACAGGGCAGCCCACTATGGCTACACCTTC. Together with reference TRBV5-6 and TRBJ1-2, the CDR3 gives the full variable domain: DAGVTQSPTHLIKTRGQQVTLRCSPKSGHDTVSWYQQALGQGPQFIFQYYEEEERQRGNFPDRFSGHQFPNYSSELNVNALLLGDSALYLCASSLNDRAAHYGYTFGSGTRLTVV.

The chain joins TRBV27 to TRBJ2-7; D is possibly TRBD1 or TRBD2 (5 bases each). Germline CDR1 and CDR2: MNHEY and SMNVEV (reference sequence). This CDR3 spans 15 amino acids. Trimming took 6 bases from V and 2 from J, leaving 17 bases between them. In DNA, the CDR3 is TGTGCCAGCAGCAGGGCGGGCCTACTGGCCTACGAGCAGTACTTC. Its protein product is CASSRAGLLAYEQYF.

The chain carries TRBV16 and TRBJ1-2; D remains unclear. From germline, CDR1 is KGHSY and CDR2 FQNENV. The CDR3 consists of 11 residues. V lost 0 bases and J 8 bases, leaving 4 bases between the germline ends. CDR3: CASSQSGGYTF. The DNA of the CDR3 is TGTGCCAGCAGCCAATCTGGCGGCTACACCTTC.

V gene TRBV2 combines with J gene TRBJ2-7; 12 positions agree with TRBD2. Germline-derived CDR1 and CDR2 are SNHLY and FYNNEI. CDR3 length equals 18 residues. The junction had 11 bases not matched to a gene; V was cut back by 5 bases and J by 0 bases. In nucleotides, the CDR3 is TGTGCCAGCAGTCCGGGACTAGCGGGTTTCATGGGCTCCTACGAGCAGTACTTC. This translates into CASSPGLAGFMGSYEQYF.

The V gene is TRBV7-9, the J gene TRBJ2-1; 9 positions match TRBD1. V lost 2 bases, J lost 3 bases, and 8 bases stayed unmatched. The CDR3 length is 17 residues. Germline assignment: CDR1 SEHNR and CDR2 FQNEAQ (reference sequence). CDR3 coding DNA: TGTGCCAGCAGCTTAAGCCCCGGGACAGGGTTCTACAATGAGCAGTTCTTC. Translation gives CASSLSPGTGFYNEQFF.

The chain is built from TRBV28 and TRBJ1-2, with D perhaps TRBD1 (6 bases). Germline V CDR1 and CDR2: MDHEN, SYDVKM. The CDR3 is made up of 13 amino acids. Trimming pared 6 bases from V and 7 bases from J, leaving 15 bases between. CDR3: CASRTGKVGGYTF. CDR3 coding DNA: TGTGCCAGCAGAACAGGGAAGGTGGGTGGCTACACCTTC.

The chain recombines TRBV6-4 with TRBJ2-7; D may match TRBD1 or TRBD2 (5 bases each). Deletions cut 6 bases from V and 2 bases from J, with 17 bases between. The V gene's germline CDR1 is MRHNA and CDR2 SNTAGT. CDR3 size: 15 residues. The CDR3 spells CASRMNGTEAYEQYF. The CDR3 DNA is TGTGCCAGCAGAATGAACGGGACCGAAGCCTACGAGCAGTACTTC.

This clone appeared a few times. The chain joins TRBV14 to TRBJ1-1; 8 bases match TRBD1. Germline V lookup: CDR1 SGHDN, CDR2 FVKESK. This CDR3 is built from 15 residues. Trimming cost V 4 bases and J 3 bases; bases outside gene matches: 7. DNA of the CDR3: TGTGCCAGCAGCCCCCAGACAGGGGAGTACACTGAAGCTTTCTTT. Its protein product is CASSPQTGEYTEAFF.